This TCR beta chain was sequenced for a study of T cells after posttransplantation cyclophosphamide. The CDR3 totals 14 residues. The trim removed 4 bases at V and 3 bases at J, leaving 9 bases unmatched. Germline V gene data show CDR1 as GTSNPN and CDR2 as SVGIG (reference sequence). Study-wide findings and caveats: Later blood repertoires were often dominated by clones from the donor CD8+ memory compartment. TRB clonality was highly associated with recipient CMV seropositivity and reactivation. Skin or GI-infiltrating T cells shared few TRB sequences with blood.

Assay used: immunoSEQ multiplex PCR; TCRdb lists only in-frame clones, some missing. The data contain thousands of clones, about 84% of them singletons. As for this clone: What it recognizes is unknown.

The clonotype was recovered from a woman aged 50 to 65 in good health and a related stem cell transplant donor. The sample comprised CD8+ T cells sorted from PBMCs. The V gene is TRBV30, the J gene TRBJ2-7, with 7 bases matching TRBD1. DNA of the CDR3: TGTGCCTGGATCCCGCCGACAGGGCGCTACGAGCAGTACTTC. Protein product: CAWIPPTGRYEQYF.